This TCR beta chain was recorded in a study of T-cell reconstitution after alpha-beta-depleted transplantation in children. Unique molecular identifiers were incorporated into the prepared TCRbeta library. MiXCR, run by TCRdb on the PCR reads, gives a single entry per CDR3 protein. The sample lists 440,000 or so distinct CDR3 sequences; under 13% were seen once. This CDR3 contains 14 residues. Per the germline V gene, CDR1 is SGHRS and CDR2 is YFSETQ. The V gene lost 4 bases and the J gene lost 2 bases, with 12 bases spanning the gap. The chain uses TRBV5-1 and TRBJ2-5; perhaps D is TRBD1 or TRBD2 (5 bases each). Sequences were derived from PBMCs from the stem cell graft donor, sampled from the stem cell graft. The receptor was isolated from a human donor who donated a stem cell graft to a child with acute myeloid leukemia. CDR3 nucleotide sequence: TGCGCCAGCAGCCGGGGACGAACACAAGAGACCCAGTACTTC. It specifies CASSRGRTQETQYF.